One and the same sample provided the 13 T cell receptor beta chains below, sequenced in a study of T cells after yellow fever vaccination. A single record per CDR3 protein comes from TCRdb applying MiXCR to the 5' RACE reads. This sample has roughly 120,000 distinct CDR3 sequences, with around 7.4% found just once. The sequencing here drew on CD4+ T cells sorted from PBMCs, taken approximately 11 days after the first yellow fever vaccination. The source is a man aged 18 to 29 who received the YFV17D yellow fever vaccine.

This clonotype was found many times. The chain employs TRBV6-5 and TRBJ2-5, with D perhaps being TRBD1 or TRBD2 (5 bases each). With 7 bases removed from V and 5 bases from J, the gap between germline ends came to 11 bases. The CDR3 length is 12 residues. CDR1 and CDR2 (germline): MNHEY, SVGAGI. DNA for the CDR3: TGTGCCAGCAACCCGAGGGGCGAGACCCAGTACTTC. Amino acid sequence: CASNPRGETQYF.

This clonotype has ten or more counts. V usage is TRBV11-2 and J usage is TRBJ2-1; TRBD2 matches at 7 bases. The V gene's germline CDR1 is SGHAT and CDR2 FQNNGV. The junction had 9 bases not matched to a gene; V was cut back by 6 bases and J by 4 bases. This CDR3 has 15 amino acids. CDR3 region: CASSVVAGRYNEQFF. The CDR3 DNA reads TGTGCCAGCAGTGTTGTAGCGGGTCGATACAATGAGCAGTTCTTC. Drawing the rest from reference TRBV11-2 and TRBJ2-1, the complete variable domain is EAGVAQSPRYKIIEKRQSVAFWCNPISGHATLYWYQQILGQGPKLLIQFQNNGVVDDSQLPKDRFSAERLKGVDSTLKIQPAKLEDSAVYLCASSVVAGRYNEQFFGPGTRLTVL.

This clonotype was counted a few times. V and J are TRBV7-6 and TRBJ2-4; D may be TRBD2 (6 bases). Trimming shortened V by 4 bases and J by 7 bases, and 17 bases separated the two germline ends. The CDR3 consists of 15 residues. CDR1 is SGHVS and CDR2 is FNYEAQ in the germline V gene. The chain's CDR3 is CASSSGARIGNIQYF. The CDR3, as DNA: TGTGCCAGCAGCTCGGGAGCCCGAATTGGGAACATTCAGTACTTC.

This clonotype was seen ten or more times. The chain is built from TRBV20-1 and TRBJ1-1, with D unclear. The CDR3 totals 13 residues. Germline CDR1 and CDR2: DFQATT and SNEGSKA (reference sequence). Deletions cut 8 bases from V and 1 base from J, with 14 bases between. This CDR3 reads CSSSPTENTEAFF. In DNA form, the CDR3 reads TGCAGTTCCTCACCGACGGAGAACACTGAAGCTTTCTTT.

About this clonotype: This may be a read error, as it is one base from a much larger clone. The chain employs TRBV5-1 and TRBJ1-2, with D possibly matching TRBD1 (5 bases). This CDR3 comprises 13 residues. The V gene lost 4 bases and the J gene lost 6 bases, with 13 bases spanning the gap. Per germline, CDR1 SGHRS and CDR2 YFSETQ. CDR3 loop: CASSPGFSDGYTF. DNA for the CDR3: TGCGCCAGCAGCCCAGGGTTTTCTGATGGCTACACCTTC.

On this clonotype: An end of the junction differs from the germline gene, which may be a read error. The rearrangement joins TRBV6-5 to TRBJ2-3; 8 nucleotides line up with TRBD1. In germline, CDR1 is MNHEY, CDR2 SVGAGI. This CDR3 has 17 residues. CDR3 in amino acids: CPSSYPWTGQGTDTQYF. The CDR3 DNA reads TGTCCCAGCAGTTACCCGTGGACGGGACAGGGCACAGATACGCAGTATTTT.

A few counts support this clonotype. The CDR3 sequence is CASSANPEGVDTQYF. As DNA, the CDR3 is TGTGCCAGCAGTGCGAACCCGGAGGGGGTTGATACGCAGTATTTT. This chain connects TRBV12-3 or TRBV12-4 to TRBJ2-3; D may correspond to TRBD1 or TRBD2 (6 bases each). V was shortened by 5 bases and J by 6 bases, with 18 bases between the two germline ends. The CDR3 is 15 residues long.

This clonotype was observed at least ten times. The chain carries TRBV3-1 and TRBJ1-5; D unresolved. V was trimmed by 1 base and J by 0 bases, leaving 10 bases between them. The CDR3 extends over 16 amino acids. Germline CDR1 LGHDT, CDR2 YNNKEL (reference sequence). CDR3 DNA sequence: TGTGCCAGCAGCCAAGGTTGGCACGATAGCAATCAGCCCCAGCATTTT. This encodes CASSQGWHDSNQPQHF.

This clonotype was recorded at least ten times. CDR3 amino acids: CASSFPTGDTQYF. The CDR3 DNA reads as TGTGCCAGCAGTTTCCCGACTGGGGATACGCAGTATTTT. V gene TRBV28 combines with J gene TRBJ2-3, with D hard to call. The CDR3 runs 13 residues. The V and J ends lost 3 bases and 6 bases respectively, with 10 bases between them. Germline V lookup: CDR1 MDHEN, CDR2 SYDVKM.

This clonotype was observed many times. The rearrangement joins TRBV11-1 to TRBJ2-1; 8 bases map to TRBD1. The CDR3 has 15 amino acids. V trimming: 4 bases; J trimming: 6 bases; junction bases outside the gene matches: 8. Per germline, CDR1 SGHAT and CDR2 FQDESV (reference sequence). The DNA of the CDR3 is TGTGCCAGCAGCTCATGGACAGGGTCGGGCAATGAGCAGTTCTTC. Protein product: CASSSWTGSGNEQFF.

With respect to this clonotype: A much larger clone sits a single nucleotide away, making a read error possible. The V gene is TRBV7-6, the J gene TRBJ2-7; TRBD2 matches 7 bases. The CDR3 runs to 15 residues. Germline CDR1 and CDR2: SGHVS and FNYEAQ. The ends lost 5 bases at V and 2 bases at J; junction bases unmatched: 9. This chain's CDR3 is CASSPRLAGAYEQYF. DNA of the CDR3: TGTGCCAGCAGCCCACGACTAGCTGGTGCCTACGAGCAGTACTTC.

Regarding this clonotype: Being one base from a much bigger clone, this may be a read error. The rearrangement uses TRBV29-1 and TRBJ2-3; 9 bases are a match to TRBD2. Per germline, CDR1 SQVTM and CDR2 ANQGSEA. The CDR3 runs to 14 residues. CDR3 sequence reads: CSVETSGLTDTLYF. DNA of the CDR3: TGCAGCGTTGAGACTAGCGGACTCACAGATACGCTGTATTTT.

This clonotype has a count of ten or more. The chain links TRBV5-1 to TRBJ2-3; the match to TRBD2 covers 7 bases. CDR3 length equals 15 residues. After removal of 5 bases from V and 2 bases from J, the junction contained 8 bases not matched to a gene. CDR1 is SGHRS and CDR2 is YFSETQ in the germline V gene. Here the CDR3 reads CASRWGGLNTDTQYF. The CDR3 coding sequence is TGCGCCAGCAGATGGGGAGGGCTGAACACAGATACGCAGTATTTT. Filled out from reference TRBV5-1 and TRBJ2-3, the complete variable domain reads KAGVTQTPRYLIKTRGQQVTLSCSPISGHRSVSWYQQTPGQGLQFLFEYFSETQRNKGNFPGRFSGRQFSNSRSEMNVSTLELGDSALYLCASRWGGLNTDTQYFGPGTRLTVL.